This is a list of T cell receptor beta chains from one sample in a study of early T cells in non-severe SARS-CoV-2 infection. TCRdb used MiXCR to reprocess the 5' RACE reads, holding one entry per CDR3 protein. The profile shows 69,000 or so distinct CDR3 sequences, 9.5% of them singletons. Sample: whole blood. These receptors all stem from an adult who was a healthcare worker with PCR-confirmed SARS-CoV-2 infection or an uninfected control (not recorded which). CDR3s include the opening cysteine and the closing phenylalanine or tryptophan. A D gene is named only where the DNA matches it firmly. Only some rows state a clone size, as once, few, many or a class for expanded clones.

>NA|TRBJ2-5|TRBV6-1|many
CASSPGSKKETQYF
TGTGCCAGCAGCCCGGGCAGCAAAAAAGAGACCCAGTACTTC
>TRBD1|TRBJ2-7|TRBV10-3|few
CAISAGTGGYEQYF
TGTGCCATCAGTGCGGGGACAGGGGGCTACGAGCAGTACTTC
>NA|TRBJ1-3|TRBV6-5|many
CASKSSGNTIYF
TGTGCCAGCAAGAGCTCTGGAAACACCATATATTTT
>TRBD1|TRBJ1-5|TRBV6-5|many
CASRSTGGINQPQHF
TGTGCCAGCAGGTCGACAGGGGGTATCAATCAGCCCCAGCATTTT
>TRBD2|TRBJ2-1|TRBV4-3|many
CASSQVGPRTSGNNEQFF
TGCGCCAGCAGCCAAGTCGGACCCCGGACTAGCGGGAACAATGAGCAGTTCTTC
>TRBD1|TRBJ2-2|TRBV5-1|many
CASSITGGSDTGELFF
TGCGCCAGCAGTATTACAGGGGGTAGTGACACCGGGGAGCTGTTTTTT
>NA|TRBJ1-2|TRBV29-1|many
CSVDRVYGYTF
TGCAGCGTGGACAGAGTTTATGGCTACACCTTC
>NA|TRBJ2-2|TRBV24-1|few
CATSDARQNTGELFF
TGTGCCACCAGTGATGCAAGACAGAACACCGGGGAGCTGTTTTTT
>TRBD2|TRBJ2-3|TRBV25-1|many
CASSPPPGGADTQYF
TGTGCCAGCAGTCCCCCCCCGGGGGGGGCAGATACGCAGTATTTT
>NA|TRBJ2-7|TRBV5-5|NA
CASSLEEGVPSYEQYF
TGTGCCAGCAGCTTGGAGGAGGGGGTCCCTTCCTACGAGCAGTACTTC
>NA|TRBJ2-7|TRBV9|NA
CASSTSSIGLEQYF
TGTGCCAGCAGCACTAGCTCCATCGGCCTCGAGCAGTACTTC
>NA|TRBJ1-4|TRBV12-3/TRBV12-4|few
CASSFGGANEKLFF
TGTGCCAGCAGTTTTGGGGGCGCGAACGAAAAACTGTTTTTT
>NA|TRBJ2-1|TRBV11-3|many
CASSRTANEQFF
TGTGCCAGCAGCCGAACCGCCAATGAGCAGTTCTTC
>NA|TRBJ2-7|TRBV6-2/TRBV6-3|few
CASSYSGHTSSYEQYF
TGTGCCAGCAGTTACTCGGGACATACGAGCTCCTACGAGCAGTACTTC
>NA|TRBJ1-3|TRBV20-1|many
CSARPELNTIYF
TGCAGTGCAAGGCCCGAGTTGAACACCATATATTTT
>NA|TRBJ2-7|TRBV29-1|NA
CSVEAEGRTDEQYF
TGCAGCGTTGAGGCGGAGGGCCGGACCGACGAGCAGTACTTC
>TRBD2|TRBJ2-2|TRBV10-2|NA
CASTGGGPGELFF
TGCGCCAGCACGGGAGGGGGTCCCGGGGAGCTGTTTTTT